A selection of T cell receptor beta chains follows, all from one sample in a study of T-cell reconstitution after alpha-beta-depleted transplantation in children. TCRdb re-analysed the PCR reads in MiXCR, keeping a single row per CDR3 protein. The table has approximately 630,000 distinct CDR3 sequences, 13% seen once. The material sequenced was PBMCs, taken before TCRalphabeta/CD19-depleted stem cell transplant. These receptors were taken from a girl aged 2-10 years with congenital amegakaryocytic thrombocytopenia, due to receive a stem cell transplant. The CDR3 runs from the conserved cysteine through the conserved F or W. D genes are given only for firm matches. A clone size is listed for some rows: how often the clone was seen (once, few, many), or a class if it is expanded.

.	TRBJ2-7	many	TRBV20-1	TGCAGTGCTAGGCAGGGGACTGTGTACGAGCAGTACTTC	CSARQGTVYEQYF
.	TRBJ2-7	many	TRBV7-8	TGTGCCAGCAGCTATACCTACGAGCAGTACTTC	CASSYTYEQYF
TRBD1	TRBJ2-6	few	TRBV25-1	TGTGCCAGCAGTGACCAAATGGGGGGACAGGGAAGCTCTGGGGCCAACGTCCTGACTTTC	CASSDQMGGQGSSGANVLTF
.	TRBJ2-1	many	TRBV28	TGTGCCAGCAGTTTAGGGTCTAGCCCCTTAAGCTCCTACAATGAGCAGTTCTTC	CASSLGSSPLSSYNEQFF
.	TRBJ2-1	.	TRBV28	TGTGCCAGCAGTCCCCTCATTGAGCAGTTCTTC	CASSPLIEQFF
.	TRBJ2-7	many	TRBV20-1	TGCAGTGCTAGAGATTTAGGGGGACTGTCTCACGAGCAGTACTTC	CSARDLGGLSHEQYF
.	TRBJ2-1	many	TRBV7-9	TGTGCCAGCAGCTGGGAGGGGGCATTAGAGCAGTTCTTC	CASSWEGALEQFF
.	TRBJ2-3	many	TRBV11-2	TGTGCCAGCAGCGAACCTACAGATACGCAGTATTTT	CASSEPTDTQYF
.	TRBJ1-5	few	TRBV7-3	TGTGCCAGCAGCTCCGCCGGGGTAGGAGGGGTGCAGCCCCAGCATTTT	CASSSAGVGGVQPQHF
TRBD2	TRBJ2-7	many	TRBV20-1	TGCAGTGCTAGTAATAGCGGGAGGGTCTACGAGCAGTACTTC	CSASNSGRVYEQYF
TRBD2	TRBJ2-1	few	TRBV2	TGTGCCAGCAGCGTCTATCTAGGACTAGACTCGCATGAGCAGTTCTTC	CASSVYLGLDSHEQFF